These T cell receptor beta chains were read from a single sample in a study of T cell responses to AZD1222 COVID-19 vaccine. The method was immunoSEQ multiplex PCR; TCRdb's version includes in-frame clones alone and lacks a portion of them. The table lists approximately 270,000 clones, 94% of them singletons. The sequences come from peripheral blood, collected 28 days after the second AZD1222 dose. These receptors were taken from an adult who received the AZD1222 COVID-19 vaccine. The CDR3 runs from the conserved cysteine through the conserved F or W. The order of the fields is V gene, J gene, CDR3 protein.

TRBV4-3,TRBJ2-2,CASSQDTGAGELFF
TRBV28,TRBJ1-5,CASRQGSNQPQHF
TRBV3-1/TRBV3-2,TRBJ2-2,CASSQDPSVNKREILSSRELFF
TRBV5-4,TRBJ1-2,CASSQFGAGYTF
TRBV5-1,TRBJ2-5,CASSYPGQEETQYF
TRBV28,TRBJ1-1,CASSRDRGTPKAFF
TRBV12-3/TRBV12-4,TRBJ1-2,CASNDRDNGYTF
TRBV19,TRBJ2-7,CASSIGSGGYEQYF
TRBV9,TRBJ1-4,CASSADRNEKLFF
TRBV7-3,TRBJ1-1,CASSPIQGTEAFF
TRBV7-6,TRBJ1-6,CASSLGTGADSPLHF
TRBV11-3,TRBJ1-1,CASSLGVSTEAFF
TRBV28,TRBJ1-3,CASSATGLDGNTIYF
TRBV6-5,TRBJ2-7,CASSQDRWDEQYF
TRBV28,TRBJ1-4,CASGFSGGAGEKLFF
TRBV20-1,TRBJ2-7,CSASAGRGAPYEQYF
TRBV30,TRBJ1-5,CAWSVEGNQPQHF
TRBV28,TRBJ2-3,CASSVPTTGVDTQYF
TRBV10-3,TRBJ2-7,CAISDGGGEQYF
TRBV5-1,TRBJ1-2,CASSLTGASYGYTF
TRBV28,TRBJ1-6,CASSSLNSPLHF
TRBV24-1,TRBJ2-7,CATSEPRDRGLYEQYF
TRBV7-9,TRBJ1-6,CASSLDGGRPLHF
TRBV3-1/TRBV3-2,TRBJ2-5,CASSQGGLASLQETQYF
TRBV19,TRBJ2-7,CASSMGQIAYEQYF
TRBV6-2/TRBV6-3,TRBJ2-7,CASSPLLAGVLPHYEQYF
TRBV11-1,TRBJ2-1,CASSLGEGRVEQFF
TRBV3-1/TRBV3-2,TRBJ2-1,CASSQGTRTLGFF
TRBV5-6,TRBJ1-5,CASSFAHRVGQPQHF
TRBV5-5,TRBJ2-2,CASSLERGYTGELFF
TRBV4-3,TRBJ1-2,CASSQNLDRRNYGYTF
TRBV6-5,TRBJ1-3,CASSTPGQLGNTIYF
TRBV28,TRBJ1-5,CASTLDGEGQPQHF
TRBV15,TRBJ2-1,CATSRDGPPGQQFF
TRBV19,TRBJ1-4,CASSSGTGVPEKLFF
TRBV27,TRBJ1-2,CASSLSTVSPPGGYTF
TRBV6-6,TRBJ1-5,CASSKGQPYSNQPQHF
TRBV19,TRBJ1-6,CATRTGPYNSPLHF
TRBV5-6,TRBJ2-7,CASSLAAAPQYF
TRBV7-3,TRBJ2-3,CASSFLGDTQYF
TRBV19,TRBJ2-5,CASSIISGGPWETQYF
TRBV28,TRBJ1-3,CASSLRAGNTIYF
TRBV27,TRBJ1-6,CASSRTLHF
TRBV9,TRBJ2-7,CASSVQTGNEQYF
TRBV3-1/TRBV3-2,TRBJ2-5,CASSLVTGHQETQYF